These 3 T cell receptor beta chains were sequenced from one sample in a study of cytomegalovirus exposure and HLA in healthy donors. The PCR made use of 60 Vbeta and 13 Jbeta primers. Sequencing was performed with immunoSEQ multiplex PCR; in TCRdb, only in-frame clones are kept and a portion is missing. Of under 150,000 clones in the sample, 74% are singletons; the top ten hold 4% to 5%. Sequenced sample: PBMCs. These receptors were collected from a woman in her thirties or forties in good health and CMV-seropositive.

The V and J genes are TRBV4-1 and TRBJ2-7; 9 positions match TRBD2. The CDR3 totals 16 residues. Germline CDR1 is MGHRA and CDR2 is YSYEKL. With V trimmed by 1 base and J by 0 bases, 4 bases remained unmatched. CDR3 nucleotide sequence: TGCGCCAGCAGCCAAGTAGCGGGAGATTACTCCTACGAGCAGTACTTC. Translated: CASSQVAGDYSYEQYF.

The chain uses TRBV15 and TRBJ2-5; 8 bases are a match to TRBD1. The CDR3 has 15 amino acids. Germline V CDR1 and CDR2: LNHNV, YYDKDF (reference sequence). V lost 4 bases to trimming and J lost 3 bases; unmatched junction nucleotides: 7. CDR3 region: CATSTKTGDEETQYF. The DNA of the CDR3 is TGTGCCACCAGCACGAAGACAGGGGACGAAGAGACCCAGTACTTC.

The V gene is TRBV19, the J gene TRBJ1-5, with 8 nucleotides matching TRBD1. The CDR3 is made up of 17 amino acids. Looked up from germline, CDR1 is LNHDA and CDR2 is SQIVND (reference sequence). Trimming removed 5 bases from V and 2 bases from J; junction bases left unmatched: 11. The chain's CDR3 is CASSADRDGWGNQPQHF. In DNA form, the CDR3 reads TGTGCCAGTAGTGCGGACAGGGATGGTTGGGGCAATCAGCCCCAGCATTTT.